Below, 22 T cell receptor beta chains from the same sample are listed, as sequenced in a study of radiation and T cells in renal cell carcinoma. Using immunoSEQ multiplex PCR, the repertoire was profiled, and TCRdb retains in-frame clones only, with some absent. Of 100,000 to 150,000 clones in the sample, around 85% were seen once. Time point noted: blood 2 weeks post-SBRT. The treatment is: 15 Gy SBRT to primary tumor, nephrectomy 4 weeks later. The input for sequencing was blood, taken from a patient whose treatment included radiotherapy and nephrectomy. The receptors were gathered from a man aged 50-60 years with renal cell carcinoma.

The chain uses TRBV14 and TRBJ2-6, with D possibly being TRBD1 or TRBD2 (5 bases each). The CDR3 length is 16 residues. Trimming cost V 2 bases and J 1 base, with 9 bases left between them. CDR1 and CDR2 from the germline V gene are SGHDN and FVKESK. CDR3 DNA: TGTGCCAGCAGCCAAACAGGAGGTTCTGGGGCCAACGTCCTGACTTTC. Translating gives CASSQTGGSGANVLTF.

The gene calls are TRBV30 and TRBJ2-5; D gene uncertain. The V end lost 2 bases, the J end lost 2 bases, and 9 bases lay between the germline ends. Germline V gives CDR1 GTSNPN, CDR2 SVGIG (reference sequence). The CDR3 has 13 residues. CDR3 sequence reads: CAWSPLNQETQYF. CDR3 DNA: TGTGCCTGGAGTCCTTTGAATCAAGAGACCCAGTACTTC.

The rearrangement uses TRBV5-1 and TRBJ1-2, with a tentative D call TRBD1 (5 bases). The germline CDR1 and CDR2 sequences are SGHRS and YFSETQ. The CDR3 has 15 amino acids. Trimming left V 0 bases short and J 8 bases short, with 17 bases between. This CDR3 reads CASSLAGPGQEGYTF. The CDR3 DNA reads as TGCGCCAGCAGCTTGGCCGGGCCGGGGCAGGAGGGCTACACCTTC.

The rearrangement joins TRBV7-9 to TRBJ2-3, with 11 bases matching TRBD2. CDR1 is SEHNR, CDR2 FQNEAQ, per germline (reference sequence). V trimming: 2 bases; J trimming: 2 bases; junction bases outside the gene matches: 3. CDR3 size: 16 residues. The CDR3 sequence: CASSLLAGGSTDTQYF. DNA of the CDR3: TGTGCCAGCAGCTTACTAGCGGGGGGTTCCACAGATACGCAGTATTTT.

V is TRBV27 and J is TRBJ2-6, with D tentatively TRBD1 (6 bases). Trimming took 2 bases from V and 4 from J, leaving 15 bases between them. CDR1 and CDR2 from the germline V gene are MNHEY and SMNVEV (reference sequence). The CDR3 has 17 residues. CDR3 bases: TGTGCCAGCAGTTTACGAACAGGGACGTCCGGGGCCAACGTCCTGACTTTC. It encodes CASSLRTGTSGANVLTF.

The rearrangement uses TRBV30 and TRBJ2-7; 10 nucleotides line up with TRBD1. The V segment lost 2 bases and the J segment 7 bases; nucleotides outside the gene matches: 8. Germline V CDR1 and CDR2: GTSNPN, SVGIG (reference sequence). The CDR3 is 14 residues long. For the CDR3, the DNA is TGTGCCTGGAGTACCGGGACAGGGGAAGTAGAGCAGTACTTC. It is translated as CAWSTGTGEVEQYF.

The chain is built from TRBV29-1 and TRBJ2-5; D gene uncertain. Trimming cost V 2 bases and J 1 base, with 14 bases left between them. Germline CDR1 SQVTM, CDR2 ANQGSEA. The CDR3 extends over 15 amino acids. This CDR3 is CSVELTIYSQETQYF. CDR3 in DNA: TGCAGCGTTGAATTGACCATATATTCCCAAGAGACCCAGTACTTC.

V gene TRBV5-4 combines with J gene TRBJ2-5, with 7 bases identical to TRBD1. This CDR3 region has 15 residues. J gave up 3 bases and V 0 bases, and 5 bases lay outside the gene matches. Germline assignment: CDR1 SGHNT and CDR2 YYREEE (reference sequence). The CDR3 sequence is CASSLAGQVKETQYF. The DNA for the CDR3 is TGTGCCAGCAGCTTGGCCGGACAGGTGAAAGAGACCCAGTACTTC.

The CDR3: CASSSSESPGTGFDEQFF. The CDR3 nucleotides read TGCGCCAGCAGCTCGTCAGAATCCCCCGGGACAGGGTTCGATGAGCAGTTCTTC. This chain links TRBV5-1 with TRBJ2-1, with 9 bases fitting TRBD1. CDR3 length: 18 residues. Germline CDR1 reads SGHRS; CDR2 reads YFSETQ. The V segment lost 3 bases and the J segment 8 bases; nucleotides outside the gene matches: 18.

This clone has more than one count but fewer than ten. The chain combines TRBV6-6 with TRBJ2-3, with 10 bases identical to TRBD2. V shed 6 bases and J 4 bases; nucleotides not matched to a gene: 7. The CDR3 is 15 amino acids. Germline V gives CDR1 MNHNY, CDR2 SVGAGI (reference sequence). The CDR3 nucleotides read TGTGCCAGCAGGTATAGCGGGAGGATTGCAGATACGCAGTATTTT. The encoded protein is CASRYSGRIADTQYF.

V gene TRBV5-1 combines with J gene TRBJ2-7; D is unclear. Germline V lookup: CDR1 SGHRS, CDR2 YFSETQ. The CDR3 consists of 13 residues. Trimming shortened V by 2 bases and J by 5 bases, and 11 bases separated the two germline ends. The CDR3 coding sequence is TGCGCCAGCAGCTTAGGGAACCAGGACGAGCAGTACTTC. Translation: CASSLGNQDEQYF.

The chain recombines TRBV5-1 with TRBJ2-3, with TRBD2 matching 7 bases. The CDR3 has 16 amino acids. Germline CDR1 and CDR2: SGHRS and YFSETQ. The J segment lost 0 bases and the V segment lost 4 bases, leaving 8 bases of the junction unmatched. The CDR3 nucleotides read TGCGCCAGCAGCCCGCCGGCGGGGGAAAGCACAGATACGCAGTATTTT. Translated, it gives CASSPPAGESTDTQYF. Full variable domain (outside the CDR3, taken from reference TRBV5-1 and TRBJ2-3): KAGVTQTPRYLIKTRGQQVTLSCSPISGHRSVSWYQQTPGQGLQFLFEYFSETQRNKGNFPGRFSGRQFSNSRSEMNVSTLELGDSALYLCASSPPAGESTDTQYFGPGTRLTVL.

The chain recombines TRBV5-1 with TRBJ1-6, with 9 bases identical to TRBD1. Germline values: CDR1 SGHRS, CDR2 YFSETQ. The CDR3 loop spans 18 amino acids. The V gene end was trimmed by 0 bases and the J gene end by 6 bases; junction bases not matched to a gene: 10. CDR3: CASSLGPETGGGNSPLHF. CDR3 DNA: TGCGCCAGCAGCTTGGGCCCCGAAACAGGGGGCGGTAATTCACCCCTCCACTTT. Combining the CDR3 with reference TRBV5-1 and TRBJ1-6 gives the whole variable domain KAGVTQTPRYLIKTRGQQVTLSCSPISGHRSVSWYQQTPGQGLQFLFEYFSETQRNKGNFPGRFSGRQFSNSRSEMNVSTLELGDSALYLCASSLGPETGGGNSPLHFGNGTRLTVT.

The chain links TRBV19 to TRBJ1-4; no clear D. CDR1 and CDR2 from the germline V gene are LNHDA and SQIVND (reference sequence). With 3 bases removed from V and 9 bases from J, the gap between germline ends came to 8 bases. This CDR3 comprises 12 residues. Written as DNA, the CDR3 is TGTGCCAGTAGTATTCTATCGCAAAAACTGTTTTTT. It yields the protein CASSILSQKLFF.

This clone qualifies as medium-sized. V is TRBV6-5 and J is TRBJ2-7; possible D gene TRBD1, 5 bases. Germline CDR1 MNHEY, CDR2 SVGAGI. Trimming took 5 bases from V and 3 from J, leaving 14 bases between them. This CDR3 is 14 amino acids long. The CDR3 spells CASSRWTRDYEQYF. CDR3 nucleotide sequence: TGTGCCAGCAGTCGCTGGACCAGGGACTACGAGCAGTACTTC.

V usage is TRBV9 and J usage is TRBJ2-2, with 10 positions matching TRBD2. With 4 bases clipped from V and 6 bases from J, the junction kept 15 bases outside the gene matches. CDR3 length equals 18 residues. Germline CDR1 and CDR2: SGDLS and YYNGEE. The CDR3 region is CASSNPAASGSFAGELFF. Written as DNA, the CDR3 is TGTGCCAGCAGCAACCCCGCCGCTAGCGGGAGTTTTGCCGGGGAGCTGTTTTTT.

The V and J genes are TRBV19 and TRBJ2-1; 7 nucleotides agree with TRBD1. The germline gives CDR1 LNHDA, CDR2 SQIVND (reference sequence). With V trimmed by 2 bases and J by 5 bases, 6 bases remained unmatched. The CDR3 consists of 15 residues. As DNA, the CDR3 is TGTGCCAGTAGTATACTGGGACAGCCGAACAATGAGCAGTTCTTC. Its translation is CASSILGQPNNEQFF.

The chain couples TRBV2 to TRBJ2-3; D is tentatively TRBD1 or TRBD2 (5 bases each). V was trimmed by 4 bases and J by 3 bases, leaving 11 bases between them. The germline gives CDR1 SNHLY, CDR2 FYNNEI. The CDR3 spans 14 residues. This CDR3 is CASSGTGGTDTQYF. The CDR3, as DNA: TGTGCCAGCAGTGGCACAGGAGGAACAGATACGCAGTATTTT.

About this clone itself: Within the sample, other DNA sequences also encode this same CDR3. The rearrangement links TRBV19 to TRBJ2-7, with TRBD1 identical over 9 bases. After removal of 5 bases from V and 0 bases from J, the junction contained 5 bases not matched to a gene. The CDR3 is made up of 15 amino acids. CDR1 is LNHDA and CDR2 is SQIVND in the germline V gene (reference sequence). The CDR3 DNA is TGTGCCAGTAGTCCCGGACAGGGGCTCTCCTACGAGCAGTACTTC. This codes for CASSPGQGLSYEQYF.

This chain connects TRBV6-5 to TRBJ2-7; a possible D gene is TRBD2 (6 bases). Germline CDR1 is MNHEY and CDR2 is SVGAGI. The V and J ends lost 4 bases and 4 bases respectively, with 8 bases between them. The CDR3 loop spans 12 amino acids. CDR3 in amino acids: CASSWDLYEQYF. Here the CDR3 DNA reads TGTGCCAGCAGTTGGGACTTGTACGAGCAGTACTTC.

This chain connects TRBV5-1 to TRBJ2-2; TRBD2 agrees at 7 bases. V lost 5 bases, J lost 3 bases, and 19 bases stayed unmatched. The CDR3 runs to 19 residues. CDR1 SGHRS and CDR2 YFSETQ come from the germline V gene. Here the CDR3 reads CASSLFPETKGGHTGELFF. CDR3 DNA: TGCGCCAGCAGTCTCTTTCCGGAGACCAAGGGAGGGCACACCGGGGAGCTGTTTTTT.

This clone was observed once. The V call is TRBV27, the J call TRBJ2-7, with D unclear. Germline CDR1 is MNHEY and CDR2 is SMNVEV (reference sequence). The CDR3 has 15 residues. Trimming cost V 0 bases and J 0 bases, with 9 bases left between them. The CDR3 DNA is TGTGCCAGCAGTTTATCGTACCAAATCTCCTACGAGCAGTACTTC. As protein: CASSLSYQISYEQYF.